The source of this TCR beta chain is a study of T cell responses to AZD1222 COVID-19 vaccine. Note on this clone: What it binds is not known.

Libraries were prepared by immunoSEQ multiplex PCR; TCRdb keeps only in-frame clonotypes and omits some of them. The profile shows about 260,000 clones, approximately 93% of them singletons. The CDR3 covers 12 residues. The germline V and J ends were trimmed by 4 bases and 9 bases, with 11 bases remaining between them. Germline assignment: CDR1 SGHTA and CDR2 FQGTGA. Overall study findings and caveats: There were repertoire samples only from the period after the peak T cell response. Baseline seropositivity occurred in only a handful of AZD1222 recipients. Donors were chiefly white British, with a greater number of females, and clonal diversity was perhaps underestimated.

This TCR came from an adult in good health. The material was peripheral blood, obtained on day 0 of AZD1222 vaccination. The rearrangement links TRBV7-3 to TRBJ2-3; D ambiguous. The CDR3 DNA is TGTGCCAGCAGCTCTACGGAAGGCACGCAGTATTTT. Translating it yields CASSSTEGTQYF.